This T cell receptor (beta chain) was captured in a study of T cell changes during pregnancy in multiple sclerosis. Profiled with immunoSEQ multiplex PCR; TCRdb holds only in-frame clones, not every one. The data contain under 50,000 clones, about nine tenths of them singletons. The CDR3 covers 19 residues. The J segment lost 2 bases and the V segment lost 3 bases, leaving 16 bases of the junction unmatched. The V gene's germline CDR1 is LNHDA and CDR2 SQIVND (reference sequence). The sequence came from a female donor in good health, enrolled as a control in a pregnancy study. The chain combines TRBV19 with TRBJ2-3; 8 nucleotides line up with TRBD2. The sample in question was CD4+ T cells from peripheral blood mononuclear cells, obtained in the first trimester of pregnancy. The CDR3 nucleotides are TGTGCCAGTAGTATTCGTCCTGGGCGGGGCGGGGGGATCACAGATACGCAGTATTTT. Amino acid sequence: CASSIRPGRGGGITDTQYF. Variable domain in full (rest from reference TRBV19 and TRBJ2-3): DGGITQSPKYLFRKEGQNVTLSCEQNLNHDAMYWYRQDPGQGLRLIYYSQIVNDFQKGDIAEGYSVSREKKESFPLTVTSAQKNPTAFYLCASSIRPGRGGGITDTQYFGPGTRLTVL.